This T cell receptor (beta chain) was retrieved from a study of blood T cell repertoires in COVID-19. Turning to the study itself: COVID-19 samples from acute and convalescent phases originated in the United States, Italy and Spain. T cells, B-cell-depleted T cells, or PBMCs provided the cDNA or gDNA that served as material.

Trimming removed 5 bases from V and 5 bases from J, with 10 bases in between. In germline, CDR1 is SGHTA, CDR2 FQGNSA. This CDR3 is built from 13 residues. Authors' processing steps: The assay estimated nucleated cells by amplifying reference gene primers. Here immunoSEQ multiplex PCR was the method, and the copy in TCRdb shows in-frame clones only, minus some. V, J and clone size derive from that table, while D and trimming were established from the DNA sequence. The table records around 59,000 clones, 80% of them present only once. The sequencing sample was made of peripheral blood. The sequence was collected from a man aged 60 to 75 with acute or convalescent COVID-19. The chain couples TRBV7-2 to TRBJ1-5, with D unresolved. The CDR3 protein is CASSARGDQPQHF. CDR3 nucleotides: TGTGCCAGCAGCGCGAGAGGTGATCAGCCCCAGCATTTT.